Listed below are T cell receptor beta chains from one sample, sequenced in a study of T cells in Graves' hyperthyroidism and ophthalmopathy. TCRdb reprocessed the multiplex PCR reads with MiXCR, giving one entry per CDR3 protein. The sample lists 380,000 or so distinct CDR3 sequences, approximately 15% seen once, with approximately 25% in the top ten. The sequenced sample was blood. These receptors were collected from a woman aged 25 to 39 with Graves' hyperthyroidism. CDR3s include the opening cysteine and the closing phenylalanine or tryptophan. The D gene is left open where the match is weak. Size values are once, few and many counts, or a class for expanded clones, and some rows have none.

TRBJ1-2 many . TRBV11-2 CASSFNLYGYTF TGTGCCAGCAGCTTTAATCTTTATGGCTACACCTTC
TRBJ1-4 . . TRBV14 CANLNAGALEEKLFF TGTGCCAACTTAAATGCAGGGGCCTTAGAAGAAAAACTGTTTTTT
TRBJ2-7 many TRBD1 TRBV11-2 CASSLLTGSDEQYF TGTGCCAGCAGCTTATTGACAGGGTCCGACGAGCAGTACTTC
TRBJ1-1 many . TRBV28 CASSLCCGTPDTEAFF TGTGCCAGCAGTTTATGTTGCGGGACACCCGACACTGAAGCTTTCTTT
TRBJ2-3 many TRBD2 TRBV11-2 CASSSAIGGDFYTDTQYF TGTGCCAGCAGCTCCGCCATCGGGGGGGACTTTTACACAGATACGCAGTATTTT
TRBJ1-4 many . TRBV11-2 CASQQEITNEKLFF TGTGCCAGCCAGCAGGAGATAACTAATGAAAAACTGTTTTTT
TRBJ2-7 . . TRBV7-3 CASSLKPLVGPYEQYF TGTGCCAGCAGCTTAAAGCCCCTCGTGGGGCCCTACGAGCAGTACTTC
TRBJ1-2 few . TRBV6-5 CASSYSPENYGYTF TGTGCCAGCAGTTACTCGCCAGAAAACTATGGCTACACCTTC
TRBJ1-5 few . TRBV30 CAWNRDLSEPQHF TGTGCCTGGAATCGGGACTTGAGCGAGCCCCAGCATTTT
TRBJ2-1 few . TRBV29-1 CSVRSSLYNEQFF TGCAGCGTTCGGTCTAGTTTATACAATGAGCAGTTCTTC
TRBJ1-6 . . TRBV18 CASRLGFRSPLHF TGTGCCAGCCGATTGGGGTTTCGTTCACCCCTCCACTTT
TRBJ2-1 few . TRBV19 CASSIDYYNEQFF TGTGCCAGTAGTATCGACTACTACAATGAGCAGTTCTTC
TRBJ2-1 . . TRBV4-3 CASSQAPSNEQFF TGCGCCAGCAGCCAAGCTCCGTCCAATGAGCAGTTCTTC
TRBJ2-7 many . TRBV29-1 CSVLHTDRAYEQYF TGCAGCGTTCTACATACCGACAGAGCCTACGAGCAGTACTTC
TRBJ1-1 few . TRBV29-1 CSAFTDSPNTEAFF TGCAGCGCCTTTACCGACAGCCCGAACACTGAAGCTTTCTTT
TRBJ1-5 . . TRBV5-4 CASSFRDQPQHF TGTGCCAGCAGCTTCAGGGATCAGCCCCAGCATTTT
TRBJ2-5 many . TRBV25-1 CASSDLSELKETQYF TGTGCCAGCAGTGATTTGAGTGAACTCAAAGAGACCCAGTACTTC
TRBJ2-4 many . TRBV28 CASSQGGAGFTNIQYF TGTGCCAGCAGTCAGGGGGGGGCAGGATTTACAAACATTCAGTACTTC
TRBJ2-7 . . TRBV3-1 CASTRGAEQYF TGTGCCAGCACCCGGGGGGCCGAGCAGTACTTC
TRBJ1-5 few . TRBV6-2/TRBV6-3 CASSYGGSGYYSNQPQHF TGTGCCAGCAGTTATGGAGGTTCCGGGTACTATAGCAATCAGCCCCAGCATTTT
TRBJ2-3 many TRBD2 TRBV24-1 CATSDFELAGADTQYF TGTGCCACCAGTGATTTTGAACTAGCGGGAGCAGATACGCAGTATTTT
TRBJ1-1 . . TRBV20-1 CSARDPSPRSNTEAFF TGCAGTGCTAGAGACCCATCCCCCAGGTCCAACACTGAAGCTTTCTTT
TRBJ2-5 many . TRBV2 CASSGPLPEETQYF TGTGCCAGCAGTGGACCACTCCCTGAAGAGACCCAGTACTTC
TRBJ1-6 . . TRBV6-1 CASSKPGTRGGRNMNSPLHF TGTGCCAGCAGTAAACCGGGGACCAGGGGAGGCAGAAATATGAATTCACCCCTCCACTTT
TRBJ2-2 many . TRBV5-1 CASSARLGANGELFF TGCGCCAGCAGCGCGAGGCTGGGGGCGAACGGGGAGCTGTTTTTT
TRBJ1-4 many . TRBV20-1 CSASGNDNEKLFF TGCAGTGCTAGCGGGAATGACAATGAAAAACTGTTTTTT
TRBJ1-2 many . TRBV11-2 CASSLAAEGYGYTF TGTGCCAGCAGCTTAGCGGCGGAAGGCTATGGCTACACCTTC
TRBJ1-6 many . TRBV5-8 CASSLRGNSPLHF TGTGCCAGCAGCTTGCGGGGAAATTCACCCCTCCACTTT
TRBJ2-2 few TRBD2 TRBV5-4 CASSLSGSPGGELFF TGTGCCAGCAGCTTAAGCGGGAGTCCGGGCGGGGAGCTGTTTTTT
TRBJ2-3 . . TRBV15 CATSPMGGPGDTQYF TGTGCCACCAGCCCTATGGGGGGGCCGGGGGATACGCAGTATTTT
TRBJ2-7 many . TRBV7-6 CASRAQGVSEQYF TGTGCCAGCCGCGCGCAAGGTGTAAGTGAGCAGTACTTC
TRBJ2-1 few TRBD1 TRBV29-1 CSADSGGWGNEQFF TGCAGCGCTGATTCAGGGGGCTGGGGCAATGAGCAGTTCTTC
TRBJ2-3 many TRBD1 TRBV28 CASKQGGDTQYF TGTGCCAGCAAACAGGGGGGAGATACGCAGTATTTT
TRBJ2-7 many . TRBV11-2 CASSRTVEYEQYF TGTGCCAGCAGCCGGACGGTTGAATACGAGCAGTACTTC